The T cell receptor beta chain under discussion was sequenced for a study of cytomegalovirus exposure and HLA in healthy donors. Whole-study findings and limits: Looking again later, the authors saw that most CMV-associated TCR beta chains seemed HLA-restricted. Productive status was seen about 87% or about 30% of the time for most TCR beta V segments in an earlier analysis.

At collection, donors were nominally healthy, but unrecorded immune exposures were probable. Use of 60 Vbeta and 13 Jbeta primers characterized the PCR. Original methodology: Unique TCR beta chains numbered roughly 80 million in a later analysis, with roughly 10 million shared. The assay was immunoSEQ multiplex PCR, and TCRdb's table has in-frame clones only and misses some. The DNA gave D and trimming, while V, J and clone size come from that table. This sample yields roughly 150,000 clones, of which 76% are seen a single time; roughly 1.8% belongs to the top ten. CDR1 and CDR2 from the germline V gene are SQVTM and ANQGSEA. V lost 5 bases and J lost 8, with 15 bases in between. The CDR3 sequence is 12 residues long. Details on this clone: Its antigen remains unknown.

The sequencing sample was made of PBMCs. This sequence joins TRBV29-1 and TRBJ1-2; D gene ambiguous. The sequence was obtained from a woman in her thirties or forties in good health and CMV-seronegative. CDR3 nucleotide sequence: TGCAGCGTTAATGAACAGACTATGGGCTACACCTTC. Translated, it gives CSVNEQTMGYTF.